Each of the 13 T cell receptor beta chains below was sequenced from the same sample in a study of tissue T cells after allogeneic stem cell transplantation. Sample time point: mouse harvest day 14 after allogeneic transplant. Mouse grafts combined 10^7 T-cell-depleted bone marrow cells with 10^6 splenic CD5+ T cells. Method: immunoSEQ multiplex PCR; TCRdb's copy keeps in-frame clones and lacks some. The sample contains some 3,700 clones, approximately 45% of which appear only once. What was sequenced was gut tissue. These receptors originate from a female BALB/c mouse given C57BL/6 T cells with graft-versus-host disease after an allogeneic hematopoietic cell transplant.

In the case of this clone: The listed genes are named as in mouse. The sequence runs out 1 residue before the end of the CDR3; the remainder is reconstructed from the germline J gene. The rearrangement uses TRBV13-3 and TRBJ2-7, with 8 bases matching TRBD2. V dropped 0 bases and J dropped 2; count of bases not matched to a gene: 1. The germline gives CDR1 NNHDY, CDR2 SYVADS. The CDR3 contains 14 residues. CDR3 sequence: CASSDVGGTYEQYF. Incomplete CDR3 DNA: TGTGCCAGCAGTGATGTGGGGGGGACCTATGAACAGTAC.

For this clone: The genes are named according to mouse. The read is 1 residue too short to cover the CDR3 end, so that end is filled in from the germline J gene. The rearrangement uses TRBV1 and TRBJ1-5, with unresolved D. Between the trimmed V and J ends, which lost 0 bases and 0 bases, there was a span of 6 bases. From germline, CDR1 is NSQYPW and CDR2 LRSPGD (reference sequence). The CDR3 runs to 15 residues. The sequenced part of the CDR3 DNA is TGCACCTGCAGTGCAGATCCGGGTAACAACCAGGCTCCGCTT. This sequence encodes CTCSADPGNNQAPL. The whole CDR3 sequence is CTCSADPGNNQAPLF.

This clone occurred a few times. The genes are named according to mouse. The CDR3 end falls 1 residue outside the read, so it is completed with the germline J gene. The rearrangement links TRBV13-1 to TRBJ2-1, with 12 bases fitting TRBD1. The CDR3 has 14 amino acids. Germline V gene sequence: CDR1 NSHNY, CDR2 SYGAGN. V was clipped by 3 bases and J by 5 bases; unmatched bases: 0. The CDR3 protein is CASSGDRGHAEQFF. The covered CDR3 bases are TGTGCCAGCAGTGGGGACAGGGGGCATGCTGAGCAGTTC.

With respect to this clone: Mouse gene names apply. The read ends 1 residue before the CDR3 terminus; that terminus is restored from the germline J gene. The V call is TRBV26, the J call TRBJ1-4; D might be TRBD1 (5 bases). The CDR3 has 16 residues. CDR1 KGHPV and CDR2 FQNQEV come from the germline V gene (reference sequence). The germline V and J ends were trimmed by 0 bases and 0 bases, with 8 bases remaining between them. The covered CDR3 bases are TGTGCCAGCAGTCTGTCCCCAGGGTTTTCCAACGAAAGATTATTT. Translated: CASSLSPGFSNERLF. The full CDR3 protein is CASSLSPGFSNERLFF.

A word on this clone: All gene names here are mouse names. Read sequence stops 1 residue before the CDR3 end, and the germline J gene provides the missing end. V is TRBV3 and J is TRBJ2-4; tentatively, D is TRBD2 (6 bases). Looked up from germline, CDR1 is SNHLY and CDR2 is FYNGKV (reference sequence). This CDR3 comprises 13 residues. V was trimmed by 0 bases and J by 5 bases, leaving 6 bases between them. The DNA read from the CDR3 is TGTGCCAGCAGCTTAGCTGGGGGAAACACCTTGTAC. It codes for CASSLAGGNTLY. The complete CDR3 protein is CASSLAGGNTLYF.

This clone ranks as large. Genes here carry mouse names. The read ends 1 residue before the CDR3 terminus; that terminus is restored from the germline J gene. The V call is TRBV13-3, the J call TRBJ2-4; TRBD1 might be the D (6 bases). The germline V gene encodes CDR1 NNHDY and CDR2 SYVADS. The length of the CDR3 is 16 residues. Trimming removed 1 base at V and 0 bases at J, with 12 bases between. The CDR3 spells CASSDPTGYSQNTLYF. CDR3 bases read: TGTGCCAGCAGTGATCCTACAGGGTATAGTCAAAACACCTTGTAC.

On this clone itself: Gene labels here are mouse ones. Sequencing ends 1 residue short of the CDR3 end; the germline J gene provides the rest. The chain combines TRBV3 with TRBJ2-5; no definite D call. V lost 5 bases and J 5 bases, leaving 11 bases between the germline ends. CDR1 is SNHLY, CDR2 FYNGKV, per germline (reference sequence). The CDR3 has 13 residues. Incomplete CDR3 DNA: TGTGCCAGCAGCCCTCCGACGAGAGACACCCAGTAC. Its protein is CASSPPTRDTQY. The complete CDR3 protein is CASSPPTRDTQYF. The full variable domain, rest sourced from reference TRBV3 and TRBJ2-5, is GPKVLQIPSHQIIDMGQMVTLNCDPVSNHLYFYWYKQILGQQMEFLVNFYNGKVMEKSKLFKDQFSVERPDGSYFTLKIQPTALEDSAVYFCASSPPTRDTQYFGPGTRLLVL.

Details on this clone: The genes are named according to mouse. Sequencing ends 1 residue short of the CDR3 end; the germline J gene provides the rest. V is TRBV26 and J is TRBJ1-3, with D perhaps TRBD1 (5 bases). Germline V lookup: CDR1 KGHPV, CDR2 FQNQEV (reference sequence). V lost 4 bases and J lost 4, with 5 bases in between. The CDR3 covers 12 residues. CDR3 residues: CASSRGGNTLYF. Partial CDR3 DNA: TGTGCCAGCAGTCGGGGCGGAAATACGCTCTAT.

Comment on this clone: Gene names are mouse gene names. From the germline J gene comes the end of the CDR3, since the read stops 1 residue before it. The V call is TRBV19, the J call TRBJ2-3; D gene uncertain. There are 14 residues in the CDR3. Between the trimmed V and J ends, which lost 0 bases and 1 base, there was a span of 6 bases. The V gene's germline CDR1 is FNHDT and CDR2 SITEND (reference sequence). The CDR3 protein is CASSIGRGAETLYF. The CDR3 bases that were read are TGTGCCAGCAGTATAGGTAGGGGTGCAGAAACGCTGTAT.

For this clone: The listed genes are named as in mouse. The sequenced CDR3 bases are TGTGCCAGCAGCTTTACAGGGTCAAACTCCGACTACACC. This codes for CASSFTGSNSDYT. The full CDR3 protein is CASSFTGSNSDYTF. V is TRBV3 and J is TRBJ1-2, with D possibly being TRBD1 (6 bases). The sequence runs out 1 residue before the end of the CDR3; the remainder is reconstructed from the germline J gene. This CDR3 contains 14 residues. Germline CDR1 is SNHLY and CDR2 is FYNGKV (reference sequence). Trimming stripped 3 bases from V and 0 bases from J, with 8 bases between.

To note about this clone: These gene names are mouse names. Coverage ceases 1 residue before the CDR3 finishes, and the germline J gene fills in the end. The V gene is TRBV16, the J gene TRBJ2-7; 12 nucleotides align to TRBD2. Losses at the gene ends were 4 bases for V and 6 bases for J; bases not matched to a gene: 7. CDR3 length: 15 residues. Germline V gene lookup returns CDR1 SGHSA and CDR2 FRNQAP. CDR3 sequence: CASSSDWGGASEQYF. The DNA read from the CDR3 is TGTGCAAGCAGCTCCGACTGGGGGGGCGCGAGTGAACAGTAC.

Only a few counts were recorded for this clone. Here the gene names and germline are mouse. The sequenced fragment ends 1 residue before the CDR3 boundary, so the rest is inferred from the germline J gene. This chain links TRBV16 with TRBJ2-5; a possible D gene is TRBD2 (5 bases). The CDR3 has 14 residues. The germline V gene encodes CDR1 SGHSA and CDR2 FRNQAP. V lost 3 bases to trimming and J lost 0 bases, with 7 bases between them. CDR3 DNA (partial): TGTGCAAGCAGCTTTGGGGATAACCAAGACACCCAGTAC. Encoded protein: CASSFGDNQDTQY. In full, the CDR3 reads CASSFGDNQDTQYF.

Comments on this clone: Gene names follow the mouse nomenclature. Read coverage stops 1 residue before the CDR3 terminus; the germline J gene supplies the remainder. The V call is TRBV20, the J call TRBJ2-4; 8 positions agree with TRBD2. This CDR3 has 12 amino acids. The germline V gene encodes CDR1 GFQATS and CDR2 STVNSAI. V shed 6 bases, J shed 5 bases, and the junction held 4 bases outside the gene matches. The CDR3 is CGARLGPNTLYF. The CDR3 DNA, read in part, is TGTGGTGCCAGACTGGGGCCAAACACCTTGTAC. Full variable domain (remainder filled in from reference TRBV20 and TRBJ2-4): GALVYQYPRRTICKSGTSMRMECQAVGFQATSVAWYRQSPQKTFELIALSTVNSAIKYEQNFTQEKFPISHPNLSFSSMTVLNAYLEDRGLYLCGARLGPNTLYFGAGTRLSVL.